The entry below gives a single T cell receptor (beta chain) sequence along with its context. What it binds is unknown. This sample was taken from a study of breast tumors, draining lymph nodes, adjacent tissues. Study-level findings and limits: The lymph node origin of tumor T cells was framed as consistent with a hypothesis, not demonstrated. Data fit most tumor T cells coming from lymph node, expanding in tumor. Tumor repertoires ranked between lymph nodes and nontumor tissue in diversity, with V and J gene preferences. Tumor and nontumor repertoires were significantly more similar in luminal-like than in basal-like breast cancer.

V was trimmed by 3 bases and J by 8 bases, leaving 17 bases between them. Germline V lookup: CDR1 LGHNA, CDR2 YSLEER. The CDR3 is made up of 16 amino acids. Axillary draining lymph nodes of breast cancer patients supplied the node samples. TCRdb redid the calling of the multiplex PCR reads with MiXCR, one entry per CDR3 protein. The sample includes about 230,000 distinct CDR3 sequences, about 32% of them seen just once. What was sequenced was axillary lymph node tissue. The chain has TRBV4-3 and TRBJ2-6; D possibly corresponds to TRBD2 (6 bases). This clonotype originated in a female donor with breast cancer. Some clones in this sample may be carry-over from other donors' samples. CDR3 protein: CASSQTLGGGSNVLTF. CDR3 bases: TGCGCCAGCAGCCAGACCCTAGGCGGAGGGTCCAACGTCCTGACTTTC.